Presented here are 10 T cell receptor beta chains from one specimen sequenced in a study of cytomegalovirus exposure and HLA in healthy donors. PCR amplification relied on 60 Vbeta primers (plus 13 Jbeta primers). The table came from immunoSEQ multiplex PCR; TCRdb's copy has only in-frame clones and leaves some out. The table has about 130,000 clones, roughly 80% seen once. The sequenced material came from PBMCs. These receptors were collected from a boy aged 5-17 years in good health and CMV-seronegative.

The CDR3, as DNA: TGTGCCAGCAGCTCGTCTAGCGGGAGAGTATTTCAGGCAGATACGCAGTATTTT. Translated, it gives CASSSSSGRVFQADTQYF. The chain recombines TRBV7-9 with TRBJ2-3; 10 bases agree with TRBD2. The length of the CDR3 is 18 residues. The V gene's germline CDR1 is SEHNR and CDR2 FQNEAQ (reference sequence). Trimming removed 4 bases from V and 4 bases from J; junction bases left unmatched: 14.

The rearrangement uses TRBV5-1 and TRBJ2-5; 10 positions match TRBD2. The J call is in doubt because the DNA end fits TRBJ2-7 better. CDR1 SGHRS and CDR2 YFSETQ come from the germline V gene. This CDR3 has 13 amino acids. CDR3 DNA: TGCGCCAGCAGACCTAGCGGGAGTCCCGAGCAGTACTTC. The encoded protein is CASRPSGSPEQYF.

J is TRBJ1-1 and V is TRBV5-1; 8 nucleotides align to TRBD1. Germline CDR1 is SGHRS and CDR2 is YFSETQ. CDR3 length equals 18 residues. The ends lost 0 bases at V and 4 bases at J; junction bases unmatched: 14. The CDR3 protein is CASSLDNRAQGVSTEAFF. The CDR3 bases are TGCGCCAGCAGCTTGGATAATAGAGCACAGGGGGTAAGCACTGAAGCTTTCTTT.

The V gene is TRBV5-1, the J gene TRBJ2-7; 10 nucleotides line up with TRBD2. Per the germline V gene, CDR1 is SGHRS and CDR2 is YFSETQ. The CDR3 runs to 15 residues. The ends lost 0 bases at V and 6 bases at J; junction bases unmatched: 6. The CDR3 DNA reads TGCGCCAGCAGCTTGGGGCTAGCGGGAGAGAGCGAGCAGTACTTC. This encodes CASSLGLAGESEQYF.

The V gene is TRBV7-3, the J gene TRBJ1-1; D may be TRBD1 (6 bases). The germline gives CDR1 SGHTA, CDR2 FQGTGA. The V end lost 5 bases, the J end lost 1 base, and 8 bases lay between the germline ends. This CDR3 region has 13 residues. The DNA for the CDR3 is TGTGCCAGCAGCCAGGACAGGAACACTGAAGCTTTCTTT. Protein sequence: CASSQDRNTEAFF. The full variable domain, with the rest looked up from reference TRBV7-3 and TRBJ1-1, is GAGVSQTPSNKVTEKGKYVELRCDPISGHTALYWYRQSLGQGPEFLIYFQGTGAADDSGLPNDRFFAVRPEGSVSTLKIQRTERGDSAVYLCASSQDRNTEAFFGQGTRLTVV.

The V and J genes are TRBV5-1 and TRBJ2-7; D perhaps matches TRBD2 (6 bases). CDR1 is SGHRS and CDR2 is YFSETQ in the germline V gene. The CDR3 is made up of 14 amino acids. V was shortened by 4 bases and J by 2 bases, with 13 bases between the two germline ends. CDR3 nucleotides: TGCGCCAGCAGCCCCGGGGACTTCACCTACGAGCAGTACTTC. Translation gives CASSPGDFTYEQYF.

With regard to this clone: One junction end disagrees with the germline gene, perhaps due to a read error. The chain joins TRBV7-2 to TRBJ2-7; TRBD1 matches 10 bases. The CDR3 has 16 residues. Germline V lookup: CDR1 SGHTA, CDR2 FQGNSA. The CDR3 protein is CASSLDSTGGSDEQYF. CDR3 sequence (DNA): TGTGCCAGCAGCTTAGACTCGACAGGGGGCTCCGACGAGCAGTACTTC.

CDR3 region: CASSVDRSGYEQYF. The CDR3 DNA sequence: TGTGCCAGCAGCGTAGATCGTAGCGGCTACGAGCAGTACTTC. This chain uses TRBV9 with TRBJ2-7; TRBD2 might be the D (6 bases). Trimming removed 0 bases from V and 3 bases from J, with 10 bases in between. This CDR3 has 14 amino acids. The germline V gene encodes CDR1 SGDLS and CDR2 YYNGEE.

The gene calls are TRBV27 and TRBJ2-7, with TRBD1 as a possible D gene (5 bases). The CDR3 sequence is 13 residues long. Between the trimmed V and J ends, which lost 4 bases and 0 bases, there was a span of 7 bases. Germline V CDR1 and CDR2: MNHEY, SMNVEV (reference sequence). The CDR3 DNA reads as TGTGCCAGCAGTTACGGACACTCCTACGAGCAGTACTTC. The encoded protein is CASSYGHSYEQYF.

This CDR3 is CASSPGQGAQVGTQYF. The DNA of the CDR3 is TGCGCCAGCAGCCCGGGACAGGGGGCGCAAGTAGGGACCCAGTACTTC. This chain uses TRBV5-1 with TRBJ2-5, with 12 bases that match TRBD1. The junction had 11 bases not matched to a gene; V was cut back by 4 bases and J by 7 bases. From germline, CDR1 is SGHRS and CDR2 YFSETQ. The CDR3 length is 16 residues.